This entry lists 21 T cell receptor beta chains sequenced from one sample in a study of CXCR3-negative and CXCR3-positive naive CD8 T cells. TRB cDNA libraries were made by UMI-labeled 5' RACE. TCRdb derives one entry per CDR3 protein from the 5' RACE reads, leaving out DNA. Here the sample table reports about 130,000 distinct CDR3 sequences. The sample consisted of naive CXCR3- CD8+ T cells from blood. Documented subset: CD45RO-CCR7+CD27+CD95- naive CD8+ T cells lacking CXCR3 (TNR3-). Every receptor here comes from a human donor in good health. Some clones in this sample may be carry-over from other donors' samples.

V and J are TRBV15 and TRBJ2-2. CDR1 is LNHNV and CDR2 is YYDKDF in the germline V gene (reference sequence). CDR3 size: 14 residues. CDR3 amino acids: CATSRAGNTGELFF.

The genes are TRBV6-2 or TRBV6-3 and TRBJ2-1; TCRdb's D call of TRBD2 is untestable without DNA. Germline values: CDR1 MNHEY, CDR2 SVGEGT. The CDR3 is 19 residues long. Here the CDR3 reads CASSYDSDRDSAYYNEQFF.

This chain connects TRBV6-5 to TRBJ2-2; without DNA, the TCRdb call of TRBD1 cannot be checked. Germline V gives CDR1 MNHEY, CDR2 SVGAGI. CDR3 length: 12 amino acids. The CDR3 region is CASGRRGGELFF.

CDR3 sequence: CASSSVGAGTGELFF. The chain carries TRBV7-6 and TRBJ2-2; TCRdb outputs TRBD1, but without DNA this stays unchecked. Germline V CDR1 and CDR2: SGHVS, FNYEAQ. The CDR3 sequence is 15 residues long.

The rearrangement links TRBV13 to TRBJ1-1; the TCRdb call, TRBD1, lacks DNA for checking. Per germline, CDR1 PRHDT and CDR2 FYEKMQ (reference sequence). The CDR3 has 13 amino acids. CDR3 region: CASSIARNTEAFF.

The chain carries TRBV7-8 and TRBJ2-7; checking the TCRdb D call of TRBD1 is not possible without DNA. The CDR3 consists of 15 residues. Germline V gene sequence: CDR1 SGHVS, CDR2 FQNEAQ. The CDR3: CASSLETGESYEQYF.

The chain links TRBV20-1 to TRBJ2-1. Germline V gives CDR1 DFQATT, CDR2 SNEGSKA (reference sequence). The CDR3 is made up of 13 amino acids. The CDR3: CSVGGSSYNEQFF.

The chain carries TRBV20-1 and TRBJ1-2; the D call of TRBD1 rests on TCRdb alone, since no DNA is present to check it. The CDR3 sequence is 15 residues long. The V gene's germline CDR1 is DFQATT and CDR2 SNEGSKA (reference sequence). The CDR3 protein is CSARDEQGLLYGYTF.

The chain uses TRBV7-8 and TRBJ2-3. The V gene's germline CDR1 is SGHVS and CDR2 FQNEAQ. CDR3 length equals 14 residues. The CDR3 sequence is CASSSPSLTDTQYF.

The chain recombines TRBV29-1 with TRBJ2-7; TCRdb reports TRBD2, a call that lacks DNA to check it against. This CDR3 spans 13 amino acids. Germline V lookup: CDR1 SQVTM, CDR2 ANQGSEA. The CDR3 loop is CSVWEGTRGEQYF.

The J gene is TRBJ2-3, the V gene TRBV7-8. Germline lookup yields CDR1 SGHVS and CDR2 FQNEAQ. The CDR3 sequence is 13 residues long. The chain's CDR3 is CASSEAFTDTQYF. The full variable domain, in which reference TRBV7-8 and TRBJ2-3 provide the parts outside the CDR3, is GAGVSQSPRYKVAKRGQDVALRCDPISGHVSLFWYQQALGQGPEFLTYFQNEAQLDKSGLPSDRFFAERPEGSVSTLKIQRTQQEDSAVYLCASSEAFTDTQYFGPGTRLTVL.

This sequence joins TRBV25-1 and TRBJ2-7; TCRdb lists TRBD1, though no DNA is available to test this call. CDR3 length equals 15 residues. Germline V gene data show CDR1 as MGHDK and CDR2 as SYGVNS. The CDR3 reads CAIGTDPVFSYEQYF.

This chain connects TRBV6-5 to TRBJ1-3. This CDR3 spans 18 amino acids. Germline loops: CDR1 MNHEY, CDR2 SVGAGI. The CDR3 sequence is CASSYSPVRRGGGNTIYF.

The V call is TRBV12-3 or TRBV12-4, the J call TRBJ2-3; there is no DNA to check the TCRdb D call of TRBD1. CDR3 size: 16 residues. The CDR3: CASSAPGGTSTDTQYF.

The chain carries TRBV28 and TRBJ2-2. This CDR3 is 18 amino acids long. Germline CDR1 and CDR2: MDHEN and SYDVKM. The CDR3 region is CASQIRITKLTNTGELFF.

The J gene is TRBJ1-1, the V gene TRBV29-1; TCRdb picks TRBD1, but there is no DNA to check that call. Germline loops: CDR1 SQVTM, CDR2 ANQGSEA. The CDR3 consists of 13 residues. This chain's CDR3 is CSVVSQGSTEAFF.

The rearrangement links TRBV2 to TRBJ2-5; TCRdb's D gene call, TRBD1, goes unchecked for lack of DNA. Germline lookup yields CDR1 SNHLY and CDR2 FYNNEI. This CDR3 comprises 13 residues. The CDR3 spells CATPDRAGETQYF.

The rearrangement uses TRBV28 and TRBJ2-1; TCRdb designates TRBD1, a call that cannot be tested without DNA. Germline V CDR1 and CDR2: MDHEN, SYDVKM. The CDR3 has 16 residues. CDR3 in amino acids: CASSGWSTGDYNEQFF.

The V call is TRBV5-1, the J call TRBJ1-5. CDR3 length: 15 amino acids. Germline V gene data show CDR1 as SGHRS and CDR2 as YFSETQ. The CDR3 here is CASSLWSNSNQPQHF.

The rearrangement links TRBV7-9 to TRBJ2-1; TCRdb lists TRBD1, though no DNA is available to test this call. The CDR3 spans 13 residues. The germline gives CDR1 SEHNR, CDR2 FQNEAQ (reference sequence). Here the CDR3 reads CASSLGAGHEQFF.

The genes are TRBV7-9 and TRBJ1-1. Per the germline V gene, CDR1 is SEHNR and CDR2 is FQNEAQ (reference sequence). The CDR3 sequence is 15 residues long. CDR3 region: CASSLVGSLNTEAFF.